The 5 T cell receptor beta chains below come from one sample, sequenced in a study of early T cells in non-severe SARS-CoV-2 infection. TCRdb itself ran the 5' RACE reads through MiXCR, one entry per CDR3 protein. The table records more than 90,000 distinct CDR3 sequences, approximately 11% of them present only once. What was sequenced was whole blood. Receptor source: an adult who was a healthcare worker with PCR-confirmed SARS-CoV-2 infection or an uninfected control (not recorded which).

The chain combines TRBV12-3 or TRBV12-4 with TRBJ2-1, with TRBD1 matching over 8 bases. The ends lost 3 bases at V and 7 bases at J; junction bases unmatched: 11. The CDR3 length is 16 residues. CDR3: CASSLFAGQVNNEQFF. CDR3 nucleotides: TGTGCCAGCAGTTTGTTTGCGGGACAGGTCAATAATGAGCAGTTCTTC.

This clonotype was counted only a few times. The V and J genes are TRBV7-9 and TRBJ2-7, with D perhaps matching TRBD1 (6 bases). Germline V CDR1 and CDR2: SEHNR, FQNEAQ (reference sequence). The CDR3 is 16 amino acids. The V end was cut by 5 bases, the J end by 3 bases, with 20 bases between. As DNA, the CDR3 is TGTGCCAGCAGCCCCCTTATTAGGCTGGACAGCTACGAGCAGTACTTC. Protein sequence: CASSPLIRLDSYEQYF. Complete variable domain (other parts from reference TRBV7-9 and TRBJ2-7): DTGVSQNPRHKITKRGQNVTFRCDPISEHNRLYWYRQTLGQGPEFLTYFQNEAQLEKSRLLSDRFSAERPKGSFSTLEIQRTEQGDSAMYLCASSPLIRLDSYEQYFGPGTRLTVT.

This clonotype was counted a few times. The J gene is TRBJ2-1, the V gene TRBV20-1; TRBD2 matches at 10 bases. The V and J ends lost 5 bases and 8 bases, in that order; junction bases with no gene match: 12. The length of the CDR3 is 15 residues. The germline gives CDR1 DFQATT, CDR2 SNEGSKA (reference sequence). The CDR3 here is CSADAPQRGGDEQFF. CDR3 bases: TGCAGTGCTGACGCCCCCCAGCGGGGGGGCGATGAGCAGTTCTTC.

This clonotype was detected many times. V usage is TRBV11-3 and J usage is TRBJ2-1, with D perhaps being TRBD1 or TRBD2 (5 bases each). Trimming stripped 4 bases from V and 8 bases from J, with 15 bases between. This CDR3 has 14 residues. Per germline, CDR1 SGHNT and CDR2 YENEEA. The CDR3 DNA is TGTGCCAGCAGCTCCCGGGGACCTTTGGATGAGCAGTTCTTC. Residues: CASSSRGPLDEQFF.

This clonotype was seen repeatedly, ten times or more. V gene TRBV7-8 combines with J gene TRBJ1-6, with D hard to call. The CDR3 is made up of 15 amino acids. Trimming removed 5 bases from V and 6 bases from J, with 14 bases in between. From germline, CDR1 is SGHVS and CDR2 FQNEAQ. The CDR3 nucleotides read TGTGCCAGCAGCCCCAGCGGGGAGGGTAATTCACCCCTCCACTTT. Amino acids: CASSPSGEGNSPLHF. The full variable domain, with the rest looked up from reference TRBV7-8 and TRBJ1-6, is GAGVSQSPRYKVAKRGQDVALRCDPISGHVSLFWYQQALGQGPEFLTYFQNEAQLDKSGLPSDRFFAERPEGSVSTLKIQRTQQEDSAVYLCASSPSGEGNSPLHFGNGTRLTVT.